The TCR beta chain under discussion was sequenced for a study of T cells in women clearing cervical HPV infection. Sequencing used immunoSEQ multiplex PCR; TCRdb keeps in-frame clones, though not all of them. Its listing shows about 35,000 clones. The CDR3 loop spans 13 amino acids. In germline, CDR1 is LNHDA, CDR2 SQIVND (reference sequence). Turning to this clone: Coverage ceases 3 residues before the CDR3 finishes, and the germline J gene fills in the end.

The genes are TRBV19 and TRBJ1-2, with D possibly being TRBD1 (5 bases). The source of this sequence is a woman between 18 and 69 years old with a cervical HPV16 infection that either progressed to CIN3+ or cleared (not recorded which). Material for sequencing was blood buffy coat. The sequenced CDR3 bases are TGTGCCAGTAGACAGGCTATTCACAATGAC. Residues: CASRQAIHND. The entire CDR3 is CASRQAIHNDYTF. The variable domain in full, with the rest retrieved from reference TRBV19 and TRBJ1-2, is DGGITQSPKYLFRKEGQNVTLSCEQNLNHDAMYWYRQDPGQGLRLIYYSQIVNDFQKGDIAEGYSVSREKKESFPLTVTSAQKNPTAFYLCASRQAIHNDYTFGSGTRLTVV.